The 28 T cell receptor beta chains presented below share a single source sample, sequenced in a study of identical twins. TCRdb re-called the 5' RACE reads through MiXCR, storing one row per CDR3 protein. The sample shows 250,000 or so distinct CDR3 sequences, approximately 8.3% of them seen only once. The same sample was also studied in work on yellow fever vaccine responses in identical twins.

Source material: CD8+ T cells sorted from blood. The receptors stem from a woman under 30 in good health.

This clonotype was detected a few times. The V and J genes are TRBV11-2 and TRBJ2-2, with 9 bases aligning to TRBD2. CDR3 length: 18 residues. The germline gives CDR1 SGHAT, CDR2 FQNNGV. V was pared by 6 bases and J by 2 bases, with 13 bases of the junction left unmatched. CDR3 protein: CASRDPLRRGGNTGELFF. The CDR3 nucleotides are TGTGCCAGCAGAGACCCTCTCCGGCGGGGGGGCAACACCGGGGAGCTGTTTTTT.

This clonotype was counted at least ten times. The chain is built from TRBV5-1 and TRBJ2-1; 14 bases map to TRBD2. The CDR3 is 20 residues long. CDR1 SGHRS and CDR2 YFSETQ come from the germline V gene. V trimming: 2 bases; J trimming: 7 bases; junction bases outside the gene matches: 17. The CDR3 here is CASSLYRQGRTSGRLNEQFF. Here the CDR3 DNA reads TGCGCCAGCAGCTTATACCGACAGGGCAGGACTAGCGGGAGGTTGAATGAGCAGTTCTTC.

This clonotype has a count of ten or more. The genes are TRBV11-2 and TRBJ2-7; 7 nucleotides line up with TRBD1. The CDR3 spans 15 residues. CDR1 SGHAT and CDR2 FQNNGV come from the germline V gene. The V and J ends lost 1 base and 3 bases, in that order; junction bases with no gene match: 6. CDR3 bases: TGTGCCAGCAGCTTAGCGCCCGGGACAGACTACGAGCAGTACTTC. It encodes CASSLAPGTDYEQYF.

The chain combines TRBV28 with TRBJ2-7; D might be TRBD1 or TRBD2, each matching 5 bases. Germline CDR1 MDHEN, CDR2 SYDVKM. Between the trimmed V and J ends, which lost 2 bases and 2 bases, there was a span of 10 bases. The CDR3 has 14 amino acids. CDR3 nucleotides: TGTGCCAGCAGTTTACGTGGGGGTGCCTACGAGCAGTACTTC. Amino acid sequence: CASSLRGGAYEQYF.

The sample holds a few counts of this clonotype. This chain connects TRBV9 to TRBJ1-2, with D uncertain. The CDR3 sequence is 15 residues long. The germline V gene encodes CDR1 SGDLS and CDR2 YYNGEE. V dropped 3 bases and J dropped 4 bases, with 16 bases sitting between them. The CDR3 protein is CASSGATEGAYGYTF. The DNA of the CDR3 is TGTGCCAGCAGCGGGGCAACAGAAGGAGCCTATGGCTACACCTTC.

There are many counts of this clonotype. The J gene is TRBJ2-6, the V gene TRBV7-9; no reliable D call. The CDR3 runs to 15 residues. CDR1 is SEHNR, CDR2 FQNEAQ, per germline (reference sequence). V was cut by 5 bases and J by 1 base, with 9 bases left in between. Here the CDR3 DNA reads TGTGCCAGCAGCCCCGTCATGTCTGGGGCCAACGTCCTGACTTTC. Its translation is CASSPVMSGANVLTF.

Worth noting for this clonotype: This could be a read error, since a much larger clone is one nucleotide away. Likely a read error: the CDR3 ends without its conserved phenylalanine or tryptophan. The CDR3 nucleotides are TGTGCCAGCAGTGAAGGTTGGAGGGCTCAAGAGACCCAGTACTCC. This gives the protein CASSEGWRAQETQYS. The chain carries TRBV6-1 and TRBJ2-5; the D gene is possibly TRBD2 (6 bases). V was shortened by 1 base and J by 2 bases, with 11 bases between the two germline ends. Germline loops: CDR1 MNHNS, CDR2 SASEGT. The CDR3 covers 15 residues.

This clonotype was seen many times. The CDR3 protein is CASSLETGEKLFF. The CDR3 DNA sequence: TGTGCCAGCAGCTTGGAAACAGGGGAAAAACTGTTTTTT. V is TRBV5-6 and J is TRBJ1-4, with a weak D call TRBD1 (6 bases). The CDR3 contains 13 residues. The germline V gene encodes CDR1 SGHDT and CDR2 YYEEEE. Trimming took 0 bases from V and 8 from J, leaving 8 bases between them.

The chain carries TRBV7-9 and TRBJ1-1, with 8 bases fitting TRBD1. V was pared by 4 bases and J by 6 bases, with 1 base of the junction left unmatched. The V gene's germline CDR1 is SEHNR and CDR2 FQNEAQ (reference sequence). The CDR3 length is 12 residues. CDR3 sequence (DNA): TGTGCCAGCAGCTCGACAGGGGCTGAAGCTTTCTTT. Amino acids: CASSSTGAEAFF. Full variable domain (missing parts from reference TRBV7-9 and TRBJ1-1): DTGVSQNPRHKITKRGQNVTFRCDPISEHNRLYWYRQTLGQGPEFLTYFQNEAQLEKSRLLSDRFSAERPKGSFSTLEIQRTEQGDSAMYLCASSSTGAEAFFGQGTRLTVV.

This clonotype was observed at least ten times. The chain is built from TRBV12-3 or TRBV12-4 and TRBJ2-3; D call uncertain. The CDR3 totals 13 residues. Trimming removed 3 bases at V and 6 bases at J, with 10 bases between. The DNA of the CDR3 is TGTGCCAGCAGTTTTATATCCTCCGATACGCAGTATTTT. It yields the protein CASSFISSDTQYF.

The rearrangement uses TRBV4-3 and TRBJ2-1; 8 nucleotides align to TRBD1. Germline assignment: CDR1 LGHNA and CDR2 YSLEER. V was pared by 0 bases and J by 6 bases, with 7 bases of the junction left unmatched. This CDR3 spans 16 amino acids. CDR3 in DNA: TGCGCCAGCAGCCAAGAAATCGGACAGGGTGGCAATGAGCAGTTCTTC. Residues: CASSQEIGQGGNEQFF.

V usage is TRBV30 and J usage is TRBJ2-2; 7 nucleotides agree with TRBD1. This CDR3 is 14 amino acids long. After removal of 4 bases from V and 3 bases from J, the junction contained 5 bases not matched to a gene. The germline CDR1 and CDR2 sequences are GTSNPN and SVGIG (reference sequence). The CDR3 is CAWIGQGDTGELFF. DNA of the CDR3: TGTGCCTGGATCGGGCAGGGGGACACCGGGGAGCTGTTTTTT.

This clonotype appeared a few times. The chain has TRBV11-1 and TRBJ2-1, with TRBD2 matching over 10 bases. This CDR3 is built from 18 residues. The germline gives CDR1 SGHAT, CDR2 FQDESV (reference sequence). The J segment lost 3 bases and the V segment lost 2 bases, leaving 10 bases of the junction unmatched. DNA of the CDR3: TGTGCCAGCAGCTTATTAAGTAAGCGGGAGGGCCACTACAATGAGCAGTTCTTC. Translated, it gives CASSLLSKREGHYNEQFF. Looking up the rest from reference TRBV11-1 and TRBJ2-1 gives the full variable domain: EAEVAQSPRYKITEKSQAVAFWCDPISGHATLYWYRQILGQGPELLVQFQDESVVDDSQLPKDRFSAERLKGVDSTLKIQPAELGDSAMYLCASSLLSKREGHYNEQFFGPGTRLTVL.

The CDR3 here is CASSYFSGGDSYNEQFF. For the CDR3, the DNA is TGTGCCAGCAGTTACTTTAGCGGGGGGGACTCCTACAATGAGCAGTTCTTC. V is TRBV6-5 and J is TRBJ2-1; 11 nucleotides match TRBD2. CDR3 length equals 17 residues. Germline CDR1 is MNHEY and CDR2 is SVGAGI. V shed 1 base, J shed 0 bases, and the junction held 2 bases outside the gene matches.

This clonotype was seen at least ten times. This chain connects TRBV7-2 to TRBJ2-1; possible D gene TRBD2, 5 bases. The CDR3 runs to 15 residues. Trimming stripped 6 bases from V and 5 bases from J, with 17 bases between. Germline values: CDR1 SGHTA, CDR2 FQGNSA. CDR3 protein: CASRPGARGDNEQFF. The DNA of the CDR3 is TGTGCCAGCAGACCGGGTGCACGGGGAGACAATGAGCAGTTCTTC.

The chain is built from TRBV27 and TRBJ1-4; D is undetermined. V dropped 6 bases and J dropped 3 bases, with 2 bases sitting between them. Germline V gives CDR1 MNHEY, CDR2 SMNVEV (reference sequence). This CDR3 spans 11 amino acids. The CDR3 sequence: CASRSNEKLFF. The CDR3, as DNA: TGTGCCAGCAGATCTAATGAAAAACTGTTTTTT.

This clonotype was detected ten times or more. The chain carries TRBV7-8 and TRBJ2-3; 9 positions agree with TRBD2. Trimming removed 5 bases from V and 3 bases from J; junction bases left unmatched: 9. The CDR3 has 16 residues. Germline-derived CDR1 and CDR2 are SGHVS and FQNEAQ. CDR3 bases: TGTGCCAGCAGCGTAGTAAGCGGGGGGCATACAGATACGCAGTATTTT. Its translation: CASSVVSGGHTDTQYF.

This clonotype occurred many times. The rearrangement links TRBV6-5 to TRBJ1-5; D not certain. This CDR3 comprises 13 residues. The germline V gene encodes CDR1 MNHEY and CDR2 SVGAGI. The V end lost 2 bases, the J end lost 3 bases, and 5 bases lay between the germline ends. CDR3 bases: TGTGCCAGCAGTTACGGCAACAATCAGCCCCAGCATTTT. Protein sequence: CASSYGNNQPQHF.

The chain is built from TRBV12-3 or TRBV12-4 and TRBJ2-7, with 7 bases identical to TRBD1. This CDR3 region has 14 residues. J lost 4 bases, V lost 5 bases, and 8 bases had no gene match. In DNA, the CDR3 is TGTGCCAGCAGTGTACCGGGACAGTTTTACGAGCAGTACTTC. Its translation: CASSVPGQFYEQYF.

The gene calls are TRBV4-2 and TRBJ2-2; possibly TRBD1 for D (6 bases). Germline V gene data show CDR1 as LGHNA and CDR2 as YNFKEQ. Trimming stripped 0 bases from V and 5 bases from J, with 19 bases between. The CDR3 has 18 residues. CDR3 amino acids: CASSQEQGLVVVTGELFF. CDR3 bases: TGTGCCAGCAGCCAAGAACAGGGTTTAGTAGTTGTGACCGGGGAGCTGTTTTTT.

Points on this clonotype: An end of the junction does not agree with germline; a read error may underlie this. The chain joins TRBV7-7 to TRBJ2-5; 10 bases are shared with TRBD1. The germline gives CDR1 SSHAT, CDR2 FNYEAQ (reference sequence). The length of the CDR3 is 15 residues. CDR3 in DNA: TGTGCTAGCAGCGTACTGACAGGGGGCTGGGAGACCCAGTACTTC. Translated: CASSVLTGGWETQYF.

This clonotype occurred many times. This chain links TRBV3-1 with TRBJ2-1; D possibly uses TRBD1 or TRBD2 (5 bases each). Trimming removed 3 bases from V and 3 bases from J, with 6 bases in between. The CDR3 runs to 13 residues. Germline CDR1 reads LGHDT; CDR2 reads YNNKEL (reference sequence). The CDR3 region has the DNA TGTGCCAGCAGCCAGGGGGTCTACAATGAGCAGTTCTTC. It yields the protein CASSQGVYNEQFF.

This clonotype turned up a few times. The chain couples TRBV6-1 to TRBJ2-7; D possibly corresponds to TRBD1 (5 bases). V lost 3 bases, J lost 7 bases, and 22 bases lay in between. There are 16 residues in the CDR3. From germline, CDR1 is MNHNS and CDR2 SASEGT. The CDR3 reads CASSDHVDRFAMEQYF. The CDR3 DNA is TGTGCCAGCAGTGACCACGTAGACAGATTTGCCATGGAGCAGTACTTC.

The CDR3 sequence is CASSPAKLAEGSTDTQYF. In nucleotides, the CDR3 is TGTGCCAGCAGCCCCGCGAAACTAGCGGAGGGAAGCACAGATACGCAGTATTTT. V is TRBV27 and J is TRBJ2-3; 8 positions match TRBD2. The CDR3 has 18 residues. Germline CDR1 reads MNHEY; CDR2 reads SMNVEV (reference sequence). Germline trimming cut 6 bases from V and 0 bases from J; bases unmatched to any gene: 14.

The gene calls are TRBV7-9 and TRBJ2-3; possibly TRBD1 for D (5 bases). The CDR3 extends over 15 amino acids. V was clipped by 5 bases and J by 1 base, with 13 bases between them. Per germline, CDR1 SEHNR and CDR2 FQNEAQ (reference sequence). The CDR3, as DNA: TGTGCCAGCAGCCCCAAAAGGGGTGGCACAGATACGCAGTATTTT. Translating gives CASSPKRGGTDTQYF.

As regards this clonotype: At one end the junction does not follow the germline gene, possibly because of a read error. V and J are TRBV27 and TRBJ1-6; D not resolved. Germline V lookup: CDR1 MNHEY, CDR2 SMNVEV (reference sequence). The length of the CDR3 is 13 residues. The CDR3 protein is CARSSSSRSPLHF. CDR3 in DNA: TGTGCCAGAAGTTCATCAAGTAGGTCACCCCTCCACTTT.

This clonotype was detected ten times or more. The rearrangement links TRBV7-8 to TRBJ2-7; no definite D call. Deletions cut 0 bases from V and 3 bases from J, with 9 bases between. The CDR3 length is 14 residues. Germline V gene data show CDR1 as SGHVS and CDR2 as FQNEAQ. The CDR3 DNA follows: TGTGCCAGCAGCTTAGCTAGGACGGGCTACGAGCAGTACTTC. Its protein is CASSLARTGYEQYF.

This clonotype was counted a few times. The chain has TRBV4-3 and TRBJ2-1, with TRBD2 as a possible D gene (6 bases). V dropped 1 base and J dropped 0 bases, with 13 bases sitting between them. The CDR3 spans 17 residues. The V gene's germline CDR1 is LGHNA and CDR2 YSLEER. The CDR3: CASSQVEAGYSYNEQFF. In DNA, the CDR3 is TGCGCCAGCAGCCAAGTAGAAGCGGGTTACTCCTACAATGAGCAGTTCTTC.